One and the same sample provided the 32 T cell receptor beta chains below, sequenced in a study of synovial regulatory T cells in juvenile arthritis. Study results and limitations: Compared with other blood Treg cells, inflammation-associated Treg cells had reduced TCR diversity.

Which antigens these TCRs recognize remains unknown. Generated by immunoSEQ multiplex PCR, the TCRdb table keeps only in-frame clones and is missing some. This sample's clone table lists around 9,500 clones. The specimen sequenced was Treg cells from blood. As to subset: HLA-DR+ inflammation-associated blood Treg cells. All receptors come from a donor younger than 35 with juvenile idiopathic arthritis.

The chain has TRBV6-1 and TRBJ2-7; the TRBD1 assignment by TCRdb is unverifiable without DNA. Germline V gene data show CDR1 as MNHNS and CDR2 as SASEGT. The CDR3 has 14 residues. The record lacks a DNA sequence. CDR3 protein: CASSSRQGLDEQYF.

The chain carries TRBV2 and TRBJ2-3; TCRdb's D call of TRBD2 is untestable without DNA. The CDR3 covers 16 residues. No nucleotide data were recorded. Germline CDR1 SNHLY, CDR2 FYNNEI. This chain's CDR3 is CASSSSGTSGADTQYF.

This chain joins TRBV25-1 and TRBJ1-1. CDR1 and CDR2 from the germline V gene are MGHDK and SYGVNS. This CDR3 spans 12 amino acids. The DNA sequence is not available. The CDR3 sequence is CASTSPGAEAFF.

This chain connects TRBV6-1 to TRBJ2-7; TCRdb designates TRBD1, a call that cannot be tested without DNA. Per germline, CDR1 MNHNS and CDR2 SASEGT. The CDR3 has 15 residues. The protein alone is recorded here. CDR3 region: CASRSGQGGSYEQYF.

The chain carries TRBV4-1 and TRBJ1-4. There are 15 residues in the CDR3. Only the protein is on record. CDR1 and CDR2 (germline): MGHRA, YSYEKL. The CDR3 sequence is CASSPEGGFREKLFF.

Measured by frequency, this clone is medium-sized. The chain has TRBV6-6 and TRBJ2-1. CDR1 is MNHNY, CDR2 SVGAGI, per germline (reference sequence). The CDR3 has 12 residues. No DNA was logged. This CDR3 reads CASSRPYNEQFF.

The chain is built from TRBV4-1 and TRBJ2-5; TCRdb gives TRBD2 as the D gene, but with no DNA this cannot be confirmed. CDR3 length: 18 amino acids. No DNA was logged. Germline V gives CDR1 MGHRA, CDR2 YSYEKL. CDR3 in amino acids: CASSQSPSSGGAQETQYF.

According to its frequency, this clone is medium-sized. This chain joins TRBV18 and TRBJ1-2. There are 14 residues in the CDR3. No coding sequence is recorded. The germline V gene encodes CDR1 KGHSH and CDR2 LQKENI. The CDR3 region is CASSPQGFGDGYTF. Based on the CDR3 plus reference TRBV18 and TRBJ1-2, the full variable domain is NAGVMQNPRHLVRRRGQEARLRCSPMKGHSHVYWYRQLPEEGLKFMVYLQKENIIDESGMPKERFSAEFPKEGPSILRIQQVVRGDSAAYFCASSPQGFGDGYTFGSGTRLTVV.

The CDR3 protein is CASGLGGTYNEQFF. The J gene is TRBJ2-1, the V gene TRBV27; TCRdb lists TRBD1, though no DNA is available to test this call. This CDR3 has 14 amino acids. The DNA is unrecorded. Germline-derived CDR1 and CDR2 are MNHEY and SMNVEV (reference sequence).

The V call is TRBV6-1, the J call TRBJ2-7; the D gene TCRdb calls, TRBD1, cannot be checked with no DNA. This CDR3 contains 15 residues. DNA is not recorded here. Germline loops: CDR1 MNHNS, CDR2 SASEGT. The CDR3 is CASSTGTAIAYEQYF.

The genes are TRBV5-1 and TRBJ2-1; the TCRdb call, TRBD2, lacks DNA for checking. The CDR3 has 18 amino acids. Only the protein is available. Germline CDR1 reads SGHRS; CDR2 reads YFSETQ. The CDR3 loop is CASSLVPLVAGGSNEQFF.

J is TRBJ1-1 and V is TRBV27; TCRdb outputs TRBD1, but without DNA this stays unchecked. Germline V lookup: CDR1 MNHEY, CDR2 SMNVEV (reference sequence). The CDR3 loop spans 14 amino acids. No nucleotide data were recorded. The CDR3 here is CASSLSTVPDEAFF.

On this clone itself: Since the CDR3 does not end with the conserved phenylalanine or tryptophan, this likely comes from a read error. The chain recombines TRBV5-6 with TRBJ1-1; TCRdb's D call, TRBD1, is unchecked because there is no DNA. The germline CDR1 and CDR2 sequences are SGHDT and YYEEEE. The length of the CDR3 is 18 residues. The DNA is unrecorded. The CDR3: CASSLIAGPVRSDTEAFS.

The rearrangement links TRBV15 to TRBJ1-3. The CDR3 has 13 amino acids. The nucleotide record is missing. Germline V gives CDR1 LNHNV, CDR2 YYDKDF (reference sequence). CDR3 region: CATSRSSGNTIYF.

The V and J genes are TRBV4-3 and TRBJ2-1; the D gene TCRdb calls, TRBD2, cannot be checked with no DNA. The CDR3 loop spans 18 amino acids. No DNA is listed. Germline V gives CDR1 LGHNA, CDR2 YSLEER. The CDR3 loop reads CASSQVPRGLAGVYEQFF.

This clone shows up as medium-sized by frequency. The chain combines TRBV5-6 with TRBJ1-1. The CDR3 consists of 12 residues. No DNA appears here. Germline CDR1 SGHDT, CDR2 YYEEEE. CDR3 region: CASSLAGGGVFF.

This sequence joins TRBV18 and TRBJ1-6. Germline V CDR1 and CDR2: KGHSH, LQKENI. This CDR3 region has 12 residues. This entry has no DNA. CDR3 residues: CASSPPNSPLHF.

This chain links TRBV5-1 with TRBJ1-6. The CDR3 contains 15 residues. The DNA is unrecorded. Germline assignment: CDR1 SGHRS and CDR2 YFSETQ. CDR3 residues: CASSLVSENNSPLHF.

The chain has TRBV27 and TRBJ2-7; TCRdb reports TRBD1, a call that lacks DNA to check it against. The CDR3 has 14 residues. The DNA sequence is not available. Looked up from germline, CDR1 is MNHEY and CDR2 is SMNVEV (reference sequence). Here the CDR3 reads CASSFLYRGSEQYF.

The chain couples TRBV27 to TRBJ2-7. This CDR3 spans 13 amino acids. The DNA is not on file. From germline, CDR1 is MNHEY and CDR2 SMNVEV (reference sequence). The CDR3: CATRLLYGGEQYF.

This clone is classed as medium-sized (0.01 to 0.1%) by frequency. The chain uses TRBV4-3 and TRBJ2-6; checking the TCRdb D call of TRBD2 is not possible without DNA. The CDR3 is 18 amino acids. Only the protein sequence is given. Looked up from germline, CDR1 is LGHNA and CDR2 is YSLEER. CDR3 loop: CASSQAGEGTSGANVLTF.

This sequence joins TRBV29-1 and TRBJ1-1; the TCRdb call, TRBD1, lacks DNA for checking. This CDR3 has 13 residues. The DNA sequence is not available. Germline CDR1 reads SQVTM; CDR2 reads ANQGSEA. The CDR3 region is CSVVGTENTEAFF.

The genes are TRBV6-6 and TRBJ2-7; the D gene TCRdb calls, TRBD2, cannot be checked with no DNA. The CDR3 totals 14 residues. There is no recorded DNA. Germline V gene lookup returns CDR1 MNHNY and CDR2 SVGAGI (reference sequence). CDR3 residues: CASSYLLAGDEQYF.

This rearrangement joins TRBV7-2 to TRBJ1-3. From germline, CDR1 is SGHTA and CDR2 FQGNSA. The CDR3 length is 15 residues. DNA for this receptor is not on file. The CDR3 is CASSLGVGSGNTIYF.

This chain uses TRBV7-9 with TRBJ2-7. Germline CDR1 and CDR2: SEHNR and FQNEAQ (reference sequence). The CDR3 contains 13 residues. DNA is not recorded here. CDR3 amino acids: CASSSDGYYEQYF.

The CDR3 loop is CATMGGSHRTEAFF. The J gene is TRBJ1-1, the V gene TRBV15. Germline CDR1 LNHNV, CDR2 YYDKDF (reference sequence). The CDR3 loop spans 14 amino acids. No DNA sequence was recorded. Together with reference TRBV15 and TRBJ1-1, the CDR3 gives the full variable domain: DAMVIQNPRYQVTQFGKPVTLSCSQTLNHNVMYWYQQKSSQAPKLLFHYYDKDFNNEADTPDNFQSRRPNTSFCFLDIRSPGLGDTAMYLCATMGGSHRTEAFFGQGTRLTVV.

V is TRBV6-1 and J is TRBJ1-5. This CDR3 comprises 13 residues. The DNA is not on file. Germline V lookup: CDR1 MNHNS, CDR2 SASEGT. This CDR3 is CASLERSNQPQHF.

The V and J genes are TRBV4-1 and TRBJ1-1. In germline, CDR1 is MGHRA, CDR2 YSYEKL. The CDR3 sequence is 15 residues long. This entry has no DNA. The chain's CDR3 is CASSHTKDKNTEAFF.

J is TRBJ1-2 and V is TRBV29-1; TCRdb's D call of TRBD1 is untestable without DNA. Per the germline V gene, CDR1 is SQVTM and CDR2 is ANQGSEA. The length of the CDR3 is 13 residues. No DNA is recorded. CDR3 loop: CSVDLDRAAGYTF.

The chain carries TRBV7-6 and TRBJ2-2; the D gene TCRdb calls, TRBD1, cannot be checked with no DNA. The germline CDR1 and CDR2 sequences are SGHVS and FNYEAQ. This CDR3 contains 18 residues. No nucleotide data were recorded. The CDR3 is CASSKLGQGVGSTGELFF.

The chain has TRBV5-5 and TRBJ2-7; no DNA is available, so the TRBD2 call from TCRdb remains unchecked. This CDR3 has 15 residues. The DNA is not on file. CDR1 SGHKS and CDR2 YYEKEE come from the germline V gene (reference sequence). CDR3 loop: CASSQSVSGGYEQYF.

V and J are TRBV5-4 and TRBJ1-1; TCRdb designates TRBD1, a call that cannot be tested without DNA. Germline V gene sequence: CDR1 SGHNT, CDR2 YYREEE (reference sequence). The CDR3 has 13 residues. DNA is not on record. CDR3 sequence: CAGGSRGSTEAFF. The variable domain in full, completed from reference TRBV5-4 and TRBJ1-1, reads ETGVTQSPTHLIKTRGQQVTLRCSSQSGHNTVSWYQQALGQGPQFIFQYYREEENGRGNFPPRFSGLQFPNYSSELNVNALELDDSALYLCAGGSRGSTEAFFGQGTRLTVV.